This TCR beta chain was captured by sequencing in a study of T cell changes during pregnancy in multiple sclerosis. Trimming stripped 3 bases from V and 1 base from J, with 7 bases between. The CDR3 covers 13 residues. Germline values: CDR1 MDHEN, CDR2 SYDVKM. TCRdb's table, derived via immunoSEQ multiplex PCR, lists solely in-frame clones and lacks some. The sample lists roughly 100,000 clones; roughly nine tenths were seen once. The origin of this receptor is a female donor with multiple sclerosis, enrolled in a pregnancy study. The J gene is TRBJ2-7, the V gene TRBV28; D remains unclear. The material was peripheral blood, obtained after pregnancy. The CDR3 nucleotides are TGTGCCAGCAGTTTGCCCCGGTCCTACGAGCAGTACTTC. Protein: CASSLPRSYEQYF.